Below, one T cell receptor (beta chain) is given with its context. Its target is unknown. The repertoire was sequenced with immunoSEQ multiplex PCR; TCRdb's copy has only in-frame clones and lacks some. In the table there are roughly 190,000 clones, around 94% of which are singletons. The CDR3 is 14 residues long. Germline CDR1 is SGHRS and CDR2 is YFSETQ. J gave up 1 base and V 4 bases, and 3 bases lay outside the gene matches. The sample originates from a study of T cell responses to AZD1222 COVID-19 vaccine. General observations from the study: Spike-specific TCR breadth and depth grew following two AZD1222 doses.

The sequence was obtained from an adult in good health. The chain is built from TRBV5-1 and TRBJ1-1; TRBD1 aligns across 8 bases. The source was peripheral blood, collected on day 0 of AZD1222 vaccination. Written as DNA, the CDR3 is TGCGCCAGCAGCCCGGACAGGGAGAACACTGAAGCTTTCTTT. Encoded protein: CASSPDRENTEAFF.